This is a list of T cell receptor beta chains from one sample in a study of T cells in Graves' hyperthyroidism and ophthalmopathy. TCRdb re-called the multiplex PCR reads with MiXCR, one entry per CDR3 protein. Of fewer than 650,000 distinct CDR3 sequences listed, approximately 14% are singletons. The sequencing input was blood. These receptors were collected from a woman aged 40 to 50 with Graves' hyperthyroidism. The CDR3 runs from the conserved cysteine through the conserved F or W. Each record gives: D gene, clone size, V gene, J gene, CDR3 DNA, CDR3 protein. The D gene is left open where the match is weak. The size of a clone is reported for some rows only, either as once, few or many, or as a class for expanded clones.

D gene: -
clone size: many
V gene: TRBV7-8
J gene: TRBJ1-5
CDR3 DNA: TGTGCCAGCAGCTTAAGGGAATCGGGCAATCAGCCCCAGCATTTT
CDR3 protein: CASSLRESGNQPQHF

D gene: TRBD2
clone size: many
V gene: TRBV4-1
J gene: TRBJ2-2
CDR3 DNA: TGCGCCAGCAGCCCCGCATTAGCGGGAGGGCCCGGGGAGCTGTTTTTT
CDR3 protein: CASSPALAGGPGELFF

D gene: -
clone size: few
V gene: TRBV29-1
J gene: TRBJ2-7
CDR3 DNA: TGCAGCGTTGAAGCACAGAACTCCTACGAGCAGTACTTC
CDR3 protein: CSVEAQNSYEQYF

D gene: TRBD1
clone size: many
V gene: TRBV20-1
J gene: TRBJ1-1
CDR3 DNA: TGCAGTCCTGGGCGGGACAGACCTGGGGCTGAAGCTTTCTTT
CDR3 protein: CSPGRDRPGAEAFF

D gene: -
clone size: -
V gene: TRBV6-1
J gene: TRBJ2-3
CDR3 DNA: TGTGCCAGCAGTAAGAACGCGGAGGAAGATACGCAGTATTTT
CDR3 protein: CASSKNAEEDTQYF

D gene: -
clone size: -
V gene: TRBV27
J gene: TRBJ2-3
CDR3 DNA: TGTGCCAGCAGGAGAAATCCCCCCCCAGATACGCAGTATTTT
CDR3 protein: CASRRNPPPDTQYF

D gene: -
clone size: few
V gene: TRBV6-6
J gene: TRBJ2-3
CDR3 DNA: TGTGCCAGCAGTTACAATAGCGCGGGCACAGATACGCAGTATTTT
CDR3 protein: CASSYNSAGTDTQYF

D gene: -
clone size: few
V gene: TRBV5-5
J gene: TRBJ2-7
CDR3 DNA: TGTGCCAGCAAGGTGGGGTCCTTCATCGACGAGCAGTACTTC
CDR3 protein: CASKVGSFIDEQYF

D gene: TRBD1
clone size: many
V gene: TRBV7-9
J gene: TRBJ1-1
CDR3 DNA: TGTGCCAGCAGCTTATACCAGGGGGGACCCATGAACACTGAAGCTTTCTTT
CDR3 protein: CASSLYQGGPMNTEAFF

D gene: TRBD2
clone size: many
V gene: TRBV28
J gene: TRBJ2-7
CDR3 DNA: TGTGCCAGCAGTATGAGGACTAGCCCCTTATACGAGCAGTACTTC
CDR3 protein: CASSMRTSPLYEQYF

D gene: -
clone size: -
V gene: TRBV19
J gene: TRBJ2-1
CDR3 DNA: TGTGCCAGTCGAGGAGAGGCCCTTTACAATGAGCAGTTCTTC
CDR3 protein: CASRGEALYNEQFF

D gene: -
clone size: -
V gene: TRBV12-3/TRBV12-4
J gene: TRBJ1-3
CDR3 DNA: TGTGCCAGCAGTGTCGTTCGGAACACCATATATTTT
CDR3 protein: CASSVVRNTIYF

D gene: TRBD1
clone size: -
V gene: TRBV6-6
J gene: TRBJ2-7
CDR3 DNA: TGTGCCAGCAGTTACGACAGGGTCTCCTACGAGCAGTACTTC
CDR3 protein: CASSYDRVSYEQYF

D gene: -
clone size: -
V gene: TRBV7-8
J gene: TRBJ2-1
CDR3 DNA: TGTGCCAGCAGCTACCAGGTCTACAATGAGCAGTTCTTC
CDR3 protein: CASSYQVYNEQFF

D gene: TRBD1
clone size: many
V gene: TRBV7-9
J gene: TRBJ2-5
CDR3 DNA: TGTGCCAGCAGCAGGCCGGGACAGACGGAGACCCAGTACTTC
CDR3 protein: CASSRPGQTETQYF

D gene: TRBD1
clone size: many
V gene: TRBV5-4
J gene: TRBJ2-1
CDR3 DNA: TGTGCCAGCAGCTTACGGGACAGGGGTGGCAATGAGCAGTTCTTC
CDR3 protein: CASSLRDRGGNEQFF

D gene: TRBD2
clone size: many
V gene: TRBV20-1
J gene: TRBJ2-1
CDR3 DNA: TGCAGTGCGAATGGACTAGCGGGAGATGGTGAGCAGTTCTTC
CDR3 protein: CSANGLAGDGEQFF

D gene: TRBD2
clone size: -
V gene: TRBV20-1
J gene: TRBJ2-5
CDR3 DNA: TGCAGTGCTAAACTTCTAGCGGGAGTTGAGACCCAGTACTTC
CDR3 protein: CSAKLLAGVETQYF

D gene: -
clone size: few
V gene: TRBV28
J gene: TRBJ2-7
CDR3 DNA: TGTGCCAGCAGTTATACAGGGCTCTCCTACGAGCAGTACTTC
CDR3 protein: CASSYTGLSYEQYF

D gene: TRBD1
clone size: few
V gene: TRBV5-1
J gene: TRBJ2-4
CDR3 DNA: TGCGCCAGCAGCAGAGGACAGGCCTCTGCCAAAAACATTCAGTACTTC
CDR3 protein: CASSRGQASAKNIQYF

D gene: TRBD1
clone size: few
V gene: TRBV18
J gene: TRBJ2-6
CDR3 DNA: TGTGCCAGCTCACCATTATCGCAGGGGGCCGGATCTGGGGCCAACGTCCTGACTTTC
CDR3 protein: CASSPLSQGAGSGANVLTF

D gene: -
clone size: many
V gene: TRBV28
J gene: TRBJ1-2
CDR3 DNA: TGTGCCAGCAGTTCGGACAAACCGCCCTATGGCTACACCTTC
CDR3 protein: CASSSDKPPYGYTF

D gene: TRBD1
clone size: many
V gene: TRBV12-3/TRBV12-4
J gene: TRBJ1-1
CDR3 DNA: TGTGCCAGCAGGCTCGGGACAGGGGGAGATGAAGCTTTCTTT
CDR3 protein: CASRLGTGGDEAFF

D gene: TRBD1
clone size: many
V gene: TRBV15
J gene: TRBJ2-7
CDR3 DNA: TGTGCCACCAGCAGAGAAGGACAGGGGCGCTACGAGCAGTACTTC
CDR3 protein: CATSREGQGRYEQYF

D gene: -
clone size: -
V gene: TRBV27
J gene: TRBJ2-2
CDR3 DNA: TGTGCCAGCAGTTCCCACGAGGCATCGAACACCGGGGAGCTGTTTTTT
CDR3 protein: CASSSHEASNTGELFF

D gene: -
clone size: -
V gene: TRBV25-1
J gene: TRBJ2-1
CDR3 DNA: TGTGCCAGCAGTGAAGCCCTAGGCTACAATGAGCAGTTCTTC
CDR3 protein: CASSEALGYNEQFF

D gene: -
clone size: many
V gene: TRBV2
J gene: TRBJ1-5
CDR3 DNA: TGTGCCAGCAGTGAAGGCTGGCGGGGTCAGCCCCAGCATTTT
CDR3 protein: CASSEGWRGQPQHF

D gene: -
clone size: many
V gene: TRBV20-1
J gene: TRBJ1-2
CDR3 DNA: TGCAGTGCTATTCGGGCAGGGAACATTGCGAGGGGCTACACCTTC
CDR3 protein: CSAIRAGNIARGYTF

D gene: TRBD2
clone size: many
V gene: TRBV18
J gene: TRBJ2-1
CDR3 DNA: TGTGCCAGCTCACCAACTAGCGGATCTGAGCAGTTCTTC
CDR3 protein: CASSPTSGSEQFF

D gene: -
clone size: few
V gene: TRBV9
J gene: TRBJ2-2
CDR3 DNA: TGTGCCAGCAGCGCGAATATAAACACCGGGGAGCTGTTTTTT
CDR3 protein: CASSANINTGELFF

D gene: -
clone size: many
V gene: TRBV3-1
J gene: TRBJ1-3
CDR3 DNA: TGTGCCAGCAGCCAAGCAGGGACTGGAAACACCATATATTTT
CDR3 protein: CASSQAGTGNTIYF

D gene: -
clone size: many
V gene: TRBV24-1
J gene: TRBJ1-5
CDR3 DNA: TGTGCCACCAGTGACAGGGTCGATCAGCCCCAGCATTTT
CDR3 protein: CATSDRVDQPQHF

D gene: TRBD1
clone size: many
V gene: TRBV28
J gene: TRBJ2-1
CDR3 DNA: TGTGCCAGCAATGCCGGGACAGGCGGGTACAATGAGCAGTTCTTC
CDR3 protein: CASNAGTGGYNEQFF

D gene: -
clone size: few
V gene: TRBV19
J gene: TRBJ2-5
CDR3 DNA: TGTGCCAGTAGTCCGCAGGTCCGAGAGACCCAGTACTTC
CDR3 protein: CASSPQVRETQYF

D gene: TRBD1
clone size: many
V gene: TRBV5-1
J gene: TRBJ2-7
CDR3 DNA: TGTGCCAGCAGCTTAGGACAGGGATCCTACGAGCAGTACTTC
CDR3 protein: CASSLGQGSYEQYF

D gene: -
clone size: many
V gene: TRBV7-6
J gene: TRBJ2-1
CDR3 DNA: TGTGCCAGCAGCTTGGGTGAGGGAGGCCCCCAGTTCTTC
CDR3 protein: CASSLGEGGPQFF

D gene: TRBD2
clone size: many
V gene: TRBV4-1
J gene: TRBJ2-7
CDR3 DNA: TGCGCCAGCAGCCAAAACAGACTAGCGGGAGGGAGGAACGAGCAGTACTTC
CDR3 protein: CASSQNRLAGGRNEQYF

D gene: -
clone size: many
V gene: TRBV5-1
J gene: TRBJ2-1
CDR3 DNA: TGCGCCAGCAGCCCCGGACTTCCAAGCTACAATGAGCAGTTCTTC
CDR3 protein: CASSPGLPSYNEQFF

D gene: -
clone size: many
V gene: TRBV28
J gene: TRBJ2-3
CDR3 DNA: TGTGCCAGCAGTTTTACTAGATCCACAGATACGCAGTATTTT
CDR3 protein: CASSFTRSTDTQYF

D gene: -
clone size: -
V gene: TRBV6-2/TRBV6-3
J gene: TRBJ2-1
CDR3 DNA: TGTGCCAGCAGTCAGGGATCCTACAATGAGCAGCTCTTC
CDR3 protein: CASSQGSYNEQLF

D gene: -
clone size: -
V gene: TRBV7-9
J gene: TRBJ2-1
CDR3 DNA: TGTGCCAGCAGCTTAGCGCCGGGGGAAGGACCCTACAATGAGCAGTTCTTC
CDR3 protein: CASSLAPGEGPYNEQFF

D gene: TRBD2
clone size: many
V gene: TRBV5-1
J gene: TRBJ2-3
CDR3 DNA: TGCGCCAGCAGTCGAAGCGGGGTGCTCACAGATACGCAGTATTTT
CDR3 protein: CASSRSGVLTDTQYF

D gene: TRBD2
clone size: few
V gene: TRBV2
J gene: TRBJ2-5
CDR3 DNA: TGTGCCAGCGGGGGAATTACCAGACTAGCGCAAGAGACCCAGTACTTC
CDR3 protein: CASGGITRLAQETQYF

D gene: TRBD2
clone size: -
V gene: TRBV24-1
J gene: TRBJ2-1
CDR3 DNA: TGTGCCACCAGTGATTCCCGTAGTAGCGGGAGGATCTCCTACAATGAGCAGTTCTTC
CDR3 protein: CATSDSRSSGRISYNEQFF

D gene: -
clone size: many
V gene: TRBV27
J gene: TRBJ2-3
CDR3 DNA: TGTGCCAGCAGTTTATCGCCACAGGGAGCCGATACGCAGTATTTT
CDR3 protein: CASSLSPQGADTQYF

D gene: TRBD2
clone size: -
V gene: TRBV19
J gene: TRBJ2-1
CDR3 DNA: TGTGCCAGTAGTATAAAGGCGGGAGGGCCCCTCGGTGAGCAGTTCTTC
CDR3 protein: CASSIKAGGPLGEQFF

D gene: -
clone size: -
V gene: TRBV5-5
J gene: TRBJ2-4
CDR3 DNA: TGTGCCAGCAGCTCGGAGGGAACACGGGGCATTCAGTACTTC
CDR3 protein: CASSSEGTRGIQYF

D gene: -
clone size: -
V gene: TRBV29-1
J gene: TRBJ2-3
CDR3 DNA: TGCAGCGTTGAACCGGGGGTCGGGGCAGATACGCAGTATTTT
CDR3 protein: CSVEPGVGADTQYF